This entry lists 8 T cell receptor beta chains sequenced from one sample in a study of T cells in Graves' hyperthyroidism and ophthalmopathy. The investigators amplified TCR beta CDR3 regions from RNA transcripts. The study used the HTBI primer set for a first-round RT-PCR of the TCR CDR3. From the multiplex PCR reads, TCRdb called clonotypes with MiXCR, one entry per CDR3 protein. The sample yields roughly 500,000 distinct CDR3 sequences, approximately 25% seen once. The sample was blood. The receptors were gathered from a woman between 25 and 40 years old with Graves' ophthalmopathy.

This clonotype was recorded many times. V is TRBV2 and J is TRBJ2-7; D possibly corresponds to TRBD2 (6 bases). The V gene's germline CDR1 is SNHLY and CDR2 FYNNEI. The germline V and J ends were trimmed by 6 bases and 9 bases, with 15 bases remaining between them. The CDR3 runs 12 residues. CDR3 amino acids: CASSDGGRRQYF. CDR3 in DNA: TGTGCCAGCAGCGATGGGGGGAGGAGGCAGTACTTC.

This clonotype was detected many times. This sequence joins TRBV7-9 and TRBJ1-2; TRBD1 matches at 8 bases. The V and J ends lost 5 bases and 6 bases, in that order; junction bases with no gene match: 5. The CDR3 spans 13 residues. Germline lookup yields CDR1 SEHNR and CDR2 FQNEAQ (reference sequence). The CDR3 region is CASSAQGADGYTF. The CDR3 coding sequence is TGTGCCAGCAGCGCCCAGGGGGCGGATGGCTACACCTTC.

The J gene is TRBJ1-5, the V gene TRBV27; no firm D call. This CDR3 spans 14 amino acids. Germline CDR1 MNHEY, CDR2 SMNVEV (reference sequence). V was clipped by 5 bases and J by 3 bases, with 11 bases between them. The CDR3, as DNA: TGTGCCAGCAGTCTCACCCCGAACAATCAGCCCCAGCATTTT. Translation: CASSLTPNNQPQHF.

V gene TRBV11-2 combines with J gene TRBJ1-2; D possibly corresponds to TRBD1 (6 bases). Between the trimmed V and J ends, which lost 5 bases and 0 bases, there was a span of 13 bases. In germline, CDR1 is SGHAT, CDR2 FQNNGV. CDR3 size: 15 residues. The CDR3 region is CASSVRTEANYGYTF. DNA for the CDR3: TGTGCCAGCAGCGTCCGGACAGAAGCTAACTATGGCTACACCTTC.

The V gene is TRBV14, the J gene TRBJ1-1; TRBD1 is a possible D gene (5 bases). Per the germline V gene, CDR1 is SGHDN and CDR2 is FVKESK. The CDR3 covers 15 residues. V was cut by 4 bases and J by 0 bases, with 12 bases left in between. The CDR3 sequence: CASSPGWGVNTEAFF. The DNA of the CDR3 is TGTGCCAGCAGCCCAGGGTGGGGAGTGAACACTGAAGCTTTCTTT.

The sample holds many counts of this clonotype. This chain connects TRBV6-5 to TRBJ2-7, with a weak D call TRBD2 (6 bases). The V end lost 0 bases, the J end lost 4 bases, and 10 bases lay between the germline ends. The CDR3 sequence is 14 residues long. Germline CDR1 and CDR2: MNHEY and SVGAGI. As DNA, the CDR3 is TGTGCCAGCAGTTACTCGGGACTCCTTTACGAGCAGTACTTC. Its protein is CASSYSGLLYEQYF.

This clonotype came up many times. The chain combines TRBV5-4 with TRBJ1-2; TRBD1 is a possible D gene (6 bases). The ends were cut back, 2 bases at V and 1 base at J, with 15 bases in the middle. This CDR3 is built from 16 residues. The V gene's germline CDR1 is SGHNT and CDR2 YYREEE (reference sequence). CDR3 sequence: CASSFYSDRFNYGYTF. The CDR3, as DNA: TGTGCCAGCAGCTTTTACTCCGACAGGTTTAACTATGGCTACACCTTC.

The chain links TRBV29-1 to TRBJ2-7, with D unclear. CDR3 size: 13 residues. CDR1 is SQVTM and CDR2 is ANQGSEA in the germline V gene. With 4 bases removed from V and 0 bases from J, the gap between germline ends came to 10 bases. Here the CDR3 DNA reads TGCAGCGTTGTCGGTGGGCCCTCCTACGAGCAGTACTTC. Amino acid sequence: CSVVGGPSYEQYF.